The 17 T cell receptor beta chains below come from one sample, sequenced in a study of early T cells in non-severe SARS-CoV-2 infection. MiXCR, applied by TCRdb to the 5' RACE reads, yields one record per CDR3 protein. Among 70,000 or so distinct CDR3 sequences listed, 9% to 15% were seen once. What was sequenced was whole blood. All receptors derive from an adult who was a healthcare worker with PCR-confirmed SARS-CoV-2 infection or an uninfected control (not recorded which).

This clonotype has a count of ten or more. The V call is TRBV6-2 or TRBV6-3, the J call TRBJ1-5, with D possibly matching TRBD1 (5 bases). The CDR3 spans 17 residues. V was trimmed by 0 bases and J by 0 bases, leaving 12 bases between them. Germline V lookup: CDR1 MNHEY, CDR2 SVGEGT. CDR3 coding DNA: TGTGCCAGCAGTTACTCGACGGGACTGATTAGCAATCAGCCCCAGCATTTT. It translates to CASSYSTGLISNQPQHF.

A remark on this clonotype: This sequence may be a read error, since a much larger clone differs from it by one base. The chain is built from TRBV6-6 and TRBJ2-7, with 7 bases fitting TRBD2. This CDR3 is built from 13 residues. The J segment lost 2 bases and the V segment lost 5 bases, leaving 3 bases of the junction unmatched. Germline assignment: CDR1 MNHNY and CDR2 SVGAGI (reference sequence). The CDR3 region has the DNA TGTGCCAGCAGTACACGGGGGGCCTACGAGCAGTACTTC. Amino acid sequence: CASSTRGAYEQYF.

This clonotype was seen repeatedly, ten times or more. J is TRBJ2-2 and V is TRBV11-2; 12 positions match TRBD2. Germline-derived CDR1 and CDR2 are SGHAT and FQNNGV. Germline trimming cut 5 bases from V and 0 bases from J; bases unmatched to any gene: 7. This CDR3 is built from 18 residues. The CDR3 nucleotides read TGTGCCAGCAGCACGCGACTAGCGGGGGTGACGAACACCGGGGAGCTGTTTTTT. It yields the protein CASSTRLAGVTNTGELFF.

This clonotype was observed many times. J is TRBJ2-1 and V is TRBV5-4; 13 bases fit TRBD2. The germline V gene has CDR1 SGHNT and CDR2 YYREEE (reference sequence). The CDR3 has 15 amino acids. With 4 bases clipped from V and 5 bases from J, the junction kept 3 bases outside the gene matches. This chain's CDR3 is CASSPGLAGDNEQFF. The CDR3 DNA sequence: TGTGCCAGCAGCCCTGGACTAGCGGGGGACAATGAGCAGTTCTTC.

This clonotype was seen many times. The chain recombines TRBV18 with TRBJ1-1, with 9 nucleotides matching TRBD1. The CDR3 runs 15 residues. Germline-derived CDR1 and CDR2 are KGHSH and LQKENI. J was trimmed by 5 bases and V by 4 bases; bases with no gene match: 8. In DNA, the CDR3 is TGTGCCAGCTCACTAAAACAGGGGGCATGGACTGAAGCTTTCTTT. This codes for CASSLKQGAWTEAFF.

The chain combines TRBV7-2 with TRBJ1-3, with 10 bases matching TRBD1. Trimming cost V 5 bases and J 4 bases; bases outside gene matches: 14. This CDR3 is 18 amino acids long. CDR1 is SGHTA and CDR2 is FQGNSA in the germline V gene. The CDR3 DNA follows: TGTGCCAGCAGCCCGAGGGCCCGACAGGGGGCCTCAGGAAACACCATATATTTT. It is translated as CASSPRARQGASGNTIYF.

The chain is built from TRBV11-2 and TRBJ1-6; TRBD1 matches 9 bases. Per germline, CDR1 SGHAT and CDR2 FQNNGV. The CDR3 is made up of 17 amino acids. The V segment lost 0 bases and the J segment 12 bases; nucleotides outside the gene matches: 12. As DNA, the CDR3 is TGTGCCAGCAGCTTAGATCGATGGCGGGACAGGGTGGTACCCCTCCACTTT. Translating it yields CASSLDRWRDRVVPLHF. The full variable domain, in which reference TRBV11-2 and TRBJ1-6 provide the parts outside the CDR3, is EAGVAQSPRYKIIEKRQSVAFWCNPISGHATLYWYQQILGQGPKLLIQFQNNGVVDDSQLPKDRFSAERLKGVDSTLKIQPAKLEDSAVYLCASSLDRWRDRVVPLHFGNGTRLTVT.

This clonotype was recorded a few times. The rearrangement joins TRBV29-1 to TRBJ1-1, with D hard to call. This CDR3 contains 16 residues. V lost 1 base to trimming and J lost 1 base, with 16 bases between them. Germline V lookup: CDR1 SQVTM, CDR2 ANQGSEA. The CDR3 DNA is TGCAGCGTTGAAGCCCGCCACCGGGAGAGGAACACTGAAGCTTTCTTT. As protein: CSVEARHRERNTEAFF.

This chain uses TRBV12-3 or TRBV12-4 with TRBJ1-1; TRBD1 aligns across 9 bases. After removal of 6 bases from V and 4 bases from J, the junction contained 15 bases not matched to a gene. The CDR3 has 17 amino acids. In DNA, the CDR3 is TGTGCCAGCAGACCCTCGGGGACAGGGCGGCAAGGCACTGAAGCTTTCTTT. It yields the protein CASRPSGTGRQGTEAFF.

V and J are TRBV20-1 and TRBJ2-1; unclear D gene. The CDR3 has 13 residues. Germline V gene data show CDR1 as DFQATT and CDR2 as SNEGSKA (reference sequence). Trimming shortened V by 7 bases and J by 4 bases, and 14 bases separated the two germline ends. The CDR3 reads CSVSDSRYNEQFF. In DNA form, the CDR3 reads TGCAGTGTCTCAGACTCCCGGTACAATGAGCAGTTCTTC.

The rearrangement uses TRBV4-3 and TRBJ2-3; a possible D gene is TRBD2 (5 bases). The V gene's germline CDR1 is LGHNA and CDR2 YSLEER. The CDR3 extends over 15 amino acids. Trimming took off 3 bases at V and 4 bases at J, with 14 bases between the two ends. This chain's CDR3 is CASSQALYGADTQYF. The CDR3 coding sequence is TGCGCCAGCAGCCAGGCCCTGTACGGGGCAGATACGCAGTATTTT.

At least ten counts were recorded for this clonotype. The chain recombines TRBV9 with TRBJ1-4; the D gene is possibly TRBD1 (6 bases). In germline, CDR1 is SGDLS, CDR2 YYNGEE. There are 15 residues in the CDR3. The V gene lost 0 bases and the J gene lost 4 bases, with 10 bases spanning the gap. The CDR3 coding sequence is TGTGCCAGCAGCGTAGGAAGACAGGTTAATGAAAAACTGTTTTTT. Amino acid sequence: CASSVGRQVNEKLFF.

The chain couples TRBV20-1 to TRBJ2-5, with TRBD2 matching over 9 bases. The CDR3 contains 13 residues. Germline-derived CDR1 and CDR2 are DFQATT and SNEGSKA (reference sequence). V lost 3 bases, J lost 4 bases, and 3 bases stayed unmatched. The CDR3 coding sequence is TGCAGTGCTAGCAGACTAGCGGTAGAGACCCAGTACTTC. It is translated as CSASRLAVETQYF.

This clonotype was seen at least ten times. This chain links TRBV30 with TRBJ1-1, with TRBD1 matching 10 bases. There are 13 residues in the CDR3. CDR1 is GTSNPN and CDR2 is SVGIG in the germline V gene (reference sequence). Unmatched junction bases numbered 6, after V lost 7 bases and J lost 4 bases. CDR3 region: CAYRDRGTTEAFF. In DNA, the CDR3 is TGTGCCTACCGGGACAGGGGTACCACTGAAGCTTTCTTT.

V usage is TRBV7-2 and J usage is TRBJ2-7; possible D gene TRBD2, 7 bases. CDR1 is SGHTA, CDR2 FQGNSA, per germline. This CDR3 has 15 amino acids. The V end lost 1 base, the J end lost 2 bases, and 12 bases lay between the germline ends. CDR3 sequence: CASSLVAGAPYEQYF. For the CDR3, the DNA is TGTGCCAGCAGCTTAGTCGCGGGGGCCCCCTACGAGCAGTACTTC.

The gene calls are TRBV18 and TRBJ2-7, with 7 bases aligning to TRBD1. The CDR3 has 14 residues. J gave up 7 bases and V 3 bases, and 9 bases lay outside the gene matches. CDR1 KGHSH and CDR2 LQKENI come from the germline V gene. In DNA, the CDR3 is TGTGCCAGCTCACCCCTGGACAGGAATGGTGAGCAGTACTTC. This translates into CASSPLDRNGEQYF.

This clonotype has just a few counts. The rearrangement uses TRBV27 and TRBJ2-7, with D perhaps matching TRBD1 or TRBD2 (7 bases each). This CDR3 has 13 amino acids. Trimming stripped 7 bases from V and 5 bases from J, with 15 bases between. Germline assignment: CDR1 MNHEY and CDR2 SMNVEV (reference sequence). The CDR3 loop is CASTQGGSHEQYF. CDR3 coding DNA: TGTGCCAGCACCCAGGGGGGGAGCCACGAGCAGTACTTC.